One and the same sample provided the 32 T cell receptor beta chains below, sequenced in a study of vaccination and CD4 T cells after COVID-19. Treatment in this sample: roughly ten-day PBMC culture with coronavirus spike peptide pools or control peptides (ViraFEST assay). These receptors' targets are unknown. Researchers used the Oncomine TCR Beta short-read assay to sequence DNA from cultured CD4+ T cells. Via MiXCR, TCRdb re-called the PCR reads, giving one row per CDR3 protein. The table includes around 13,000 distinct CDR3 sequences, 35% detected once. Sequenced material: CD4+ T cells from blood, cultured in vitro. The source of these receptors is a human donor who had recovered from COVID-19.

The chain uses TRBV5-4 and TRBJ2-5; 10 nucleotides line up with TRBD2. The CDR3 consists of 16 residues. Trimming took 0 bases from V and 5 from J; bases not matched to a gene: 7. Germline V CDR1 and CDR2: SGHNT, YYREEE (reference sequence). CDR3 amino acids: CASSLGNSGRWETQYF. Written as DNA, the CDR3 is TGTGCCAGCAGCTTGGGTAATAGCGGGAGGTGGGAGACCCAGTACTTC.

The CDR3 coding sequence is TGTGCCAGTAGTTGGCAGCCCCAGCATTTT. This encodes CASSWQPQHF. V and J are TRBV19 and TRBJ1-5, with no clear D. Germline loops: CDR1 LNHDA, CDR2 SQIVND (reference sequence). Trimming pared 5 bases from V and 7 bases from J, leaving 3 bases between. The CDR3 consists of 10 residues.

This clonotype was recorded a few times. CDR3 region: CASSSTVPLAGRPNEQFF. The CDR3 DNA reads TGTGCCAGCAGTTCTACCGTGCCTCTAGCGGGACGGCCCAATGAGCAGTTCTTC. This chain connects TRBV6-2 or TRBV6-3 to TRBJ2-1, with 9 bases that match TRBD2. Trimming removed 4 bases from V and 6 bases from J; junction bases left unmatched: 16. Germline CDR1 MNHEY, CDR2 SVGEGT. This CDR3 has 18 residues.

This clonotype was counted a few times. The chain employs TRBV6-2 or TRBV6-3 and TRBJ2-7, with D unresolved. Trimming removed 6 bases from V and 3 bases from J, with 21 bases in between. This CDR3 region has 16 residues. The germline V gene has CDR1 MNHEY and CDR2 SVGEGT. The CDR3 loop reads CASSPYFDKNHYEQYF. CDR3 in DNA: TGTGCCAGCAGCCCCTATTTCGACAAGAATCACTACGAGCAGTACTTC.

CDR3 amino acids: CASSLTGQGPSTDTQYF. CDR3 in DNA: TGTGCCAGCAGCTTAACGGGACAGGGGCCTAGCACAGATACGCAGTATTTT. The chain combines TRBV7-2 with TRBJ2-3; 10 bases are shared with TRBD1. Germline V lookup: CDR1 SGHTA, CDR2 FQGNSA. After removal of 2 bases from V and 0 bases from J, the junction contained 5 bases not matched to a gene. This CDR3 is 17 amino acids long.

This clonotype was seen a handful of times. The chain couples TRBV6-2 or TRBV6-3 to TRBJ1-5; D gene ambiguous. Germline V gives CDR1 MNHEY, CDR2 SVGEGT. The CDR3 is 13 residues long. V lost 1 base to trimming and J lost 2 bases, with 3 bases between them. This chain's CDR3 is CASSYWGNQPQHF. The CDR3 DNA reads TGTGCCAGCAGTTACTGGGGCAATCAGCCCCAGCATTTT.

Notes on this clonotype: A read error may produce the germline difference seen at one junction end. This chain links TRBV7-9 with TRBJ2-3, with 11 bases lining up with TRBD2. The CDR3 runs 13 residues. The germline V gene encodes CDR1 SEHNR and CDR2 FQNEAQ (reference sequence). CDR3 nucleotide sequence: TGTGCCAGCAGCTTAGCCGAGGGACTAGCGGACGTCTTT. It yields the protein CASSLAEGLADVF.

This clonotype has only a few counts. The rearrangement uses TRBV12-3 or TRBV12-4 and TRBJ2-5; 8 bases fit TRBD2. Unmatched junction bases numbered 8, after V lost 4 bases and J lost 1 base. The CDR3 runs to 16 residues. CDR3 nucleotides: TGTGCCAGCAGTTCCCCCACGGGAGGGGCCCAAGAGACCCAGTACTTC. Translating gives CASSSPTGGAQETQYF.

This clonotype came up a few times. The DNA of the CDR3 is TGTGCCAGCAGGAAACTAGCGGGGAGAGATACGCAGTATTTT. As protein: CASRKLAGRDTQYF. V is TRBV7-2 and J is TRBJ2-3; 10 nucleotides agree with TRBD2. J gave up 5 bases and V 6 bases, and 5 bases lay outside the gene matches. Germline V gives CDR1 SGHTA, CDR2 FQGNSA. The CDR3 has 14 residues.

The chain combines TRBV28 with TRBJ1-2; D is undetermined. CDR1 MDHEN and CDR2 SYDVKM come from the germline V gene. V was trimmed by 2 bases and J by 4 bases, leaving 11 bases between them. This CDR3 comprises 14 residues. For the CDR3, the DNA is TGTGCCAGCAGTTTACGGGTCATGGTCTATGGCTACACCTTC. Translating it yields CASSLRVMVYGYTF.

The genes are TRBV12-3 or TRBV12-4 and TRBJ1-6, with D uncertain. CDR3 size: 14 residues. Between the trimmed V and J ends, which lost 2 bases and 2 bases, there was a span of 4 bases. Here the CDR3 DNA reads TGTGCCAGCAGTTTAAGGACCTATAATTCACCCCTCCACTTT. Translated: CASSLRTYNSPLHF.

The chain combines TRBV9 with TRBJ1-6; D uncertain. The CDR3 is 13 amino acids. Per the germline V gene, CDR1 is SGDLS and CDR2 is YYNGEE. The ends were cut back, 0 bases at V and 13 bases at J, with 11 bases in the middle. The CDR3 DNA follows: TGTGCCAGCAGCGTAGGTCCTCGGGTTCCCCTCCACTTT. This gives the protein CASSVGPRVPLHF.

The rearrangement uses TRBV12-3 or TRBV12-4 and TRBJ1-5, with TRBD1 matching 7 bases. The V segment lost 6 bases and the J segment 1 base; nucleotides outside the gene matches: 15. CDR3 length: 18 amino acids. The CDR3 nucleotides read TGTGCCAGCAGCTGGACAGGTTCCTCTCTGATAAGCAATCAGCCCCAGCATTTT. Translated, it gives CASSWTGSSLISNQPQHF.

The rearrangement joins TRBV12-3 or TRBV12-4 to TRBJ2-5; perhaps D is TRBD1 or TRBD2 (5 bases each). The V and J ends lost 5 bases and 8 bases respectively, with 12 bases between them. This CDR3 region has 12 residues. CDR3 DNA sequence: TGTGCCAGCAGTGTACAGGAGGATACCCAGTACTTC. It yields the protein CASSVQEDTQYF.

V usage is TRBV19 and J usage is TRBJ2-2, with TRBD1 as a possible D gene (6 bases). Looked up from germline, CDR1 is LNHDA and CDR2 is SQIVND (reference sequence). The CDR3 has 14 amino acids. Trimming pared 7 bases from V and 1 base from J, leaving 10 bases between. CDR3 DNA sequence: TGTGCCAGTACCAGGGGACAGAACACCGGGGAGCTGTTTTTT. Translated: CASTRGQNTGELFF.

This clonotype was observed a few times. The chain couples TRBV6-2 or TRBV6-3 to TRBJ2-5, with D possibly being TRBD1 or TRBD2 (5 bases each). Trimming cost V 2 bases and J 2 bases, with 12 bases left between them. Germline V gene data show CDR1 as MNHEY and CDR2 as SVGEGT. The CDR3 length is 15 residues. The CDR3 DNA sequence: TGTGCCAGCAGTTACCCCGAGGGGATTCAAGAGACCCAGTACTTC. Translated: CASSYPEGIQETQYF.

This clonotype was seen a handful of times. The chain links TRBV6-2 or TRBV6-3 to TRBJ1-2, with a tentative D call TRBD1 (6 bases). The V and J ends lost 4 bases and 3 bases respectively, with 6 bases between them. Germline assignment: CDR1 MNHEY and CDR2 SVGEGT. The CDR3 contains 12 residues. The CDR3 protein is CASSWTDYGYTF. CDR3 sequence (DNA): TGTGCCAGCAGTTGGACAGACTATGGCTACACCTTC.

Points on this clonotype: Given a much more abundant clone one base away, this may be a read error. Here the CDR3 reads CVSSNGPANTIYF. The CDR3 coding sequence is TGTGTCAGCAGCAATGGGCCGGCAAACACCATATATTTT. The chain couples TRBV7-9 to TRBJ1-3, with D unclear. CDR3 length equals 13 residues. The germline gives CDR1 SEHNR, CDR2 FQNEAQ (reference sequence).

This sequence joins TRBV6-1 and TRBJ1-4; D perhaps matches TRBD1 (5 bases). The CDR3 runs to 19 residues. CDR1 and CDR2 from the germline V gene are MNHNS and SASEGT. V shed 3 bases and J shed 7 bases, with 27 bases lying between them. In nucleotides, the CDR3 is TGTGCCAGCAGTGACCCCCCCCCTGAAGGCAGGGTTAGTGGTGAAAAACTGTTTTTT. Residues: CASSDPPPEGRVSGEKLFF.

The chain has TRBV10-3 and TRBJ1-2; D is ambiguous. Trimming cost V 8 bases and J 5 bases, with 24 bases left between them. Germline assignment: CDR1 ENHRY and CDR2 SYGVKD. The CDR3 has 16 amino acids. CDR3 sequence (DNA): TGTGCCATCTCACTCACCCGGCAGATGACCGAGTATGGCTACACCTTC. Its translation is CAISLTRQMTEYGYTF.

The chain couples TRBV5-1 to TRBJ1-5; 9 bases map to TRBD1. CDR1 is SGHRS and CDR2 is YFSETQ in the germline V gene. This CDR3 contains 15 residues. Trimming at V came to 5 bases and at J to 7 bases, leaving 10 bases not matched to a gene. CDR3 coding DNA: TGCGCCAGCAGTACGGATGGACAGGGGAACCAGCCCCAGCATTTT. The encoded protein is CASSTDGQGNQPQHF.

This clonotype was seen a handful of times. This rearrangement joins TRBV11-1 to TRBJ2-5; 7 nucleotides align to TRBD1. Trimming removed 5 bases from V and 4 bases from J; junction bases left unmatched: 4. This CDR3 comprises 13 residues. Germline V CDR1 and CDR2: SGHAT, FQDESV (reference sequence). CDR3 sequence reads: CASSRDSTETQYF. In nucleotides, the CDR3 is TGTGCCAGCAGCCGGGACAGCACAGAGACCCAGTACTTC.

This chain joins TRBV5-1 and TRBJ2-5, with D maybe TRBD2 (5 bases). CDR1 and CDR2 (germline): SGHRS, YFSETQ. This CDR3 region has 16 residues. Deletions cut 0 bases from V and 4 bases from J, with 16 bases between. In DNA, the CDR3 is TGCGCCAGCAGCTTGGGTAGCGACACTCGGGGAGAGACCCAGTACTTC. Protein: CASSLGSDTRGETQYF.

The chain recombines TRBV2 with TRBJ2-7; D is uncertain. Germline CDR1 and CDR2: SNHLY and FYNNEI. The CDR3 has 11 residues. Trimming removed 4 bases at V and 3 bases at J, with 4 bases between. This CDR3 is CASSAGYEQYF. The CDR3 DNA sequence: TGTGCCAGCAGTGCCGGCTACGAGCAGTACTTC.

This chain links TRBV28 with TRBJ2-2; D gene ambiguous. The CDR3 is made up of 14 amino acids. Trimming pared 6 bases from V and 5 bases from J, leaving 13 bases between. Per germline, CDR1 MDHEN and CDR2 SYDVKM. The CDR3 loop reads CASRNVLTTGELFF. The CDR3 DNA is TGTGCCAGCAGAAATGTGCTGACTACCGGGGAGCTGTTTTTT.

This clonotype was seen a handful of times. The chain links TRBV24-1 to TRBJ2-3; perhaps D is TRBD1 or TRBD2 (5 bases each). Trimming shortened V by 2 bases and J by 2 bases, and 10 bases separated the two germline ends. The CDR3 covers 15 residues. From germline, CDR1 is KGHDR and CDR2 SFDVKD. This CDR3 reads CATSDWGPITDTQYF. CDR3 coding DNA: TGTGCCACCAGTGATTGGGGACCTATCACAGATACGCAGTATTTT.

V and J are TRBV7-9 and TRBJ2-2; D remains unclear. This CDR3 comprises 13 residues. Germline CDR1 SEHNR, CDR2 FQNEAQ (reference sequence). Between the trimmed V and J ends, which lost 5 bases and 4 bases, there was a span of 8 bases. CDR3 DNA: TGTGCCAGCAGCCTTTCAAGCACCGGGGAGCTGTTTTTT. Its protein is CASSLSSTGELFF.

The V and J genes are TRBV20-1 and TRBJ2-3, with TRBD2 identical over 8 bases. Germline CDR1 DFQATT, CDR2 SNEGSKA (reference sequence). With V trimmed by 0 bases and J by 3 bases, 5 bases remained unmatched. This CDR3 has 15 amino acids. CDR3 in amino acids: CSARDVIAGTDTQYF. The CDR3 DNA reads TGCAGTGCTAGAGATGTGATAGCGGGAACAGATACGCAGTATTTT.

This clonotype was counted a few times. This chain joins TRBV20-1 and TRBJ2-1, with 12 bases lining up with TRBD1. The trim removed 4 bases at V and 8 bases at J, leaving 9 bases unmatched. CDR3 length equals 15 residues. Germline V gene sequence: CDR1 DFQATT, CDR2 SNEGSKA (reference sequence). CDR3: CSAITGTGGGDEQFF. For the CDR3, the DNA is TGCAGTGCTATAACCGGGACAGGGGGCGGGGATGAGCAGTTCTTC.

This sequence joins TRBV6-5 and TRBJ1-5, with TRBD1 identical over 7 bases. Germline CDR1 is MNHEY and CDR2 is SVGAGI. The V and J ends lost 0 bases and 3 bases, in that order; junction bases with no gene match: 17. The CDR3 has 20 residues. The CDR3 region is CASSYSTRDRTLVLNQPQHF. Here the CDR3 DNA reads TGTGCCAGCAGTTACTCGACCCGGGACAGAACCCTAGTACTCAATCAGCCCCAGCATTTT.

The sample holds a few counts of this clonotype. The V gene is TRBV6-1, the J gene TRBJ1-1; 7 positions match TRBD1. The length of the CDR3 is 13 residues. Germline CDR1 reads MNHNS; CDR2 reads SASEGT. V trimming: 7 bases; J trimming: 3 bases; junction bases outside the gene matches: 5. This CDR3 reads CASTQGGYTEAFF. The CDR3 nucleotides read TGTGCCAGCACCCAAGGGGGCTACACTGAAGCTTTCTTT.

This clonotype was detected only a few times. The chain joins TRBV7-6 to TRBJ1-3; 12 positions agree with TRBD1. The CDR3 runs 20 residues. The germline V gene encodes CDR1 SGHVS and CDR2 FNYEAQ. With 5 bases clipped from V and 1 base from J, the junction kept 15 bases outside the gene matches. The CDR3 is CASSTETGTGGSRSGNTIYF. Here the CDR3 DNA reads TGTGCCAGCAGCACCGAGACCGGGACAGGGGGCTCTAGATCTGGAAACACCATATATTTT.